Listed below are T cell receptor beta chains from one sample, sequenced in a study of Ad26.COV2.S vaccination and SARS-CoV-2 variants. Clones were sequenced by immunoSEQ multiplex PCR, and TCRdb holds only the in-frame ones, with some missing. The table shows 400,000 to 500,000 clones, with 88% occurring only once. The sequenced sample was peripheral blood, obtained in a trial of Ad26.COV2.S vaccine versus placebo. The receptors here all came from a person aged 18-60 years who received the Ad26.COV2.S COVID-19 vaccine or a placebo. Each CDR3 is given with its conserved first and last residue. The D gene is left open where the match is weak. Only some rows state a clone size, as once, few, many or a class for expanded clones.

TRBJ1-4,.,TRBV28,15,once,TGTGCCAGCAGTTTAGAGGGGGCAACTAATGAAAAACTGTTTTTT,CASSLEGATNEKLFF
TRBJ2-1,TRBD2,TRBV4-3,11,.,TGCGCCAGCAGCCAAGCCGGGACTACGGTCTTC,CASSQAGTTVF
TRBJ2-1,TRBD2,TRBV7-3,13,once,TGTGCCAGCCAAGCGGGGGGTTACAATGAGCAGTTCTTC,CASQAGGYNEQFF
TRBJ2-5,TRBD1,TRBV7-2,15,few,TGTGCCAGCAGTTTGGGGGGACAGGGCAAAGAGACCCAGTACTTC,CASSLGGQGKETQYF
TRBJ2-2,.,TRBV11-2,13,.,TGTGCCAGCAGCTTGGGAAGCGCCGGGGAGCTGTTTTTT,CASSLGSAGELFF
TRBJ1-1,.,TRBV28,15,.,TGTGCCAGCAGTTCAACGGGAGGGGGTCGCACTGAAGCTTTCTTT,CASSSTGGGRTEAFF
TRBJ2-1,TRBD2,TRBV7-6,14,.,TGTGCCAGCAGCCCCGGGACTAGCGGGGGGAAGCAGTTCTTC,CASSPGTSGGKQFF
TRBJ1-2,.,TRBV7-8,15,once,TGTGCCAGCAGCCCAACCCAGAAGTCTAACTATGGCTACACCTTC,CASSPTQKSNYGYTF
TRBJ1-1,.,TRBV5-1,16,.,TGCGCCAGCAGCCGGGGTTTGGGGCTCGAGGTCACTGAAGCTTTCTTT,CASSRGLGLEVTEAFF
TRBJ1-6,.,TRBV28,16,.,TGTGCCAGCAGCCCCGATCTCGACAGACCAAATTCACCCCTCCACTTT,CASSPDLDRPNSPLHF
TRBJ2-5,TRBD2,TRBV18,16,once,TGTGCCAGCTCACTATCCCCTAGCGGGCTGAAACAGACCCAGTACTTC,CASSLSPSGLKQTQYF
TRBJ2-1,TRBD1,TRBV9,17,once,TGTGCCAGCAGCGTAGAGGCGGGACAGGGGGATTACAATGAGCAGTTCTTC,CASSVEAGQGDYNEQFF
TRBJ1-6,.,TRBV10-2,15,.,TGCGCCAGCAGTGAGTCAGGCTTCGATAATTCACCCCTCCACTTT,CASSESGFDNSPLHF
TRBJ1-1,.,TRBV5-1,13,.,TGCGCCAGCAGCGAGACTATGAACACTGAAGCTTTCTTT,CASSETMNTEAFF
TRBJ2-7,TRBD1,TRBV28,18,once,TGTGCCAGCAGCCACCGGGACAGGGGGCTAGCGAGCTCCTACGAGCAGTACTTC,CASSHRDRGLASSYEQYF
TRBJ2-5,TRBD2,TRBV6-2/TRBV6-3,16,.,TGTGCCAGCAGTCCCGAGCGGGGGGGCCTTGCGGAGACCCAGTACTTC,CASSPERGGLAETQYF
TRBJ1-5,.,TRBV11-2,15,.,TGTGCCAGCAGCTTAGATCGGGGGAGCAATCAGCCCCAGCATTTT,CASSLDRGSNQPQHF
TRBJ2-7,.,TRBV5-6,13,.,TGTGCCAGCAGCTCGCCGGGACGTGACGAGCAGTACTTC,CASSSPGRDEQYF
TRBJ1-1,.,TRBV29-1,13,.,TGCAGCATGGAGGAGGGTTTCCACACTGAAGCTTTCTTT,CSMEEGFHTEAFF
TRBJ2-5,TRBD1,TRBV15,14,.,TGTGCCACCAGCAGGGGGACAGATCAAGAGACCCAGTACTTC,CATSRGTDQETQYF
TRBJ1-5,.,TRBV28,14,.,TGTGCCAGCAGTTATAGGCTGGCCAATCAGCCCCAGCATTTT,CASSYRLANQPQHF
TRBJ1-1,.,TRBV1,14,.,TGCACCAGCAGCCACAACAGGACGAACACTGAAGCTTTCTTT,CTSSHNRTNTEAFF
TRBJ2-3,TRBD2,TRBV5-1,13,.,TGCGCCAGCAGCACGGGCGGGGGAGATACGCAGTATTTT,CASSTGGGDTQYF
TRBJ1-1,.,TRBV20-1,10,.,TGCAGTGCTCCCCTAAATGAAGCTTTCTTT,CSAPLNEAFF
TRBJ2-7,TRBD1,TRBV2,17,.,TGTGCCAGCAGTGCCTGGACAGGGGGCCCGAGCTCCTACGAGCAGTACTTC,CASSAWTGGPSSYEQYF
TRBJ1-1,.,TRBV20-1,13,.,TGCAGTGCTAGTTACCAGGGGAACACTGAAGCTTTCTTT,CSASYQGNTEAFF
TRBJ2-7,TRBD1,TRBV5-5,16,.,TGTGCCAGCAGCTTGTGGCCCGGGACAGGGGCTTACGAGCAGTACTTC,CASSLWPGTGAYEQYF
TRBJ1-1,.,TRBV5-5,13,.,TGTGCCAGCAGCTCGGGGGAGGGCCCTGAAGCTTTCTTT,CASSSGEGPEAFF
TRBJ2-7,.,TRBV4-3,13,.,TGCGCCAGCAGCCTTGGGTCGGGGTCCGAGCAGTACTTC,CASSLGSGSEQYF
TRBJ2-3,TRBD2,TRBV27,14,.,TGTGCCATTAAGCGGGGGGGCCAGTCAGATACGCAGTATTTT,CAIKRGGQSDTQYF
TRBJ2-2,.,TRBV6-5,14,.,TGTGCCAGCAGGATACGGGTGAACACCGGGGAGCTGTTTTTT,CASRIRVNTGELFF
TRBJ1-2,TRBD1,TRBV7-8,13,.,TGTGCCAGCAGCTCGGACAGGGGCTATGGCTACACCTTC,CASSSDRGYGYTF
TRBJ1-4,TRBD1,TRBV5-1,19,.,TGCGCCAGCAGCTGGCGACCGACCAAAGAGACAGGGGCAAATGAAAAACTGTTTTTT,CASSWRPTKETGANEKLFF
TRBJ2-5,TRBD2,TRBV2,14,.,TGTGCCAGCAGTGGACTAGCAAGCGGAGAGACCCAGTACTTC,CASSGLASGETQYF
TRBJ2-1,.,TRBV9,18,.,TGTGCCAGCAGCGTGAGCCCCCCTTGGGCGGGGGCGTACAATGAGCAGTTCTTC,CASSVSPPWAGAYNEQFF
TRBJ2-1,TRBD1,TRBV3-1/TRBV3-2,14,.,TGTGCCAGCAGCCGGACAGGGAGGTACCATGAGCAGTTCTTC,CASSRTGRYHEQFF
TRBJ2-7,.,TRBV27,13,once,TGTGCCAGCCAAACAGGGGGGGGCTACGAGCAGTACTTC,CASQTGGGYEQYF
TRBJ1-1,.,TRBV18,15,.,TGTGCCAGCTCACCTCTACAGCTACGGGACACTGAAGCTTTCTTT,CASSPLQLRDTEAFF
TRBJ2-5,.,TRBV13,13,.,TGTGCCAGCAGCGACCAGAACCAAGAGACCCAGTACTTC,CASSDQNQETQYF
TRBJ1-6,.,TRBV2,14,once,TGTGCCAGCAGCGAGGACGGGAGAGATTCACCCCTCCACTTT,CASSEDGRDSPLHF
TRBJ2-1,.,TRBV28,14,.,TGTGCCAGCAGTTTTCTAGGTCCGGCTGATGAGCAGTTCTTC,CASSFLGPADEQFF
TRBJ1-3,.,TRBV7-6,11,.,TGTGCCACTCAGGGTGGAAACACCATATATTTT,CATQGGNTIYF
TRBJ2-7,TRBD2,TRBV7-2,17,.,TGTGCCAGCAGCTTAGAACGTTGGGAGGGCGGGATTGACGAGCAGTACTTC,CASSLERWEGGIDEQYF
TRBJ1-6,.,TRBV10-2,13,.,TGCGCCAGCAAGGAGGGCTTCAATTCACCCCTCCACTTT,CASKEGFNSPLHF
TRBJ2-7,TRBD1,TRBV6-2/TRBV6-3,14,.,TGTGCCAGCAGTCCGACAGGGGAGCCCTACGAGCAGTACTTC,CASSPTGEPYEQYF
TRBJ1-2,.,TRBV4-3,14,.,TGCGCCAGCAGTTCGGCCGGGGCCCTTGGTGGCTACACCTTC,CASSSAGALGGYTF
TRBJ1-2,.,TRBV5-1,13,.,TGCGCCAGCAGCTCCCGGGTCAACTATGGCTACACCTTC,CASSSRVNYGYTF
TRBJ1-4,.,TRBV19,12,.,TGTGCCACCCGATCCGGAGGAGGAAAACTGTTTTTT,CATRSGGGKLFF
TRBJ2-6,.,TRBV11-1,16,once,TGTGCCAGCAGTTCTCCCGGCAGGTTTGGGGCCAACGTCCTGACTTTC,CASSSPGRFGANVLTF
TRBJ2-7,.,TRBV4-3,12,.,TGCGCCAGCAGCCAAGATCTGGGAGAGCAGTACTTC,CASSQDLGEQYF
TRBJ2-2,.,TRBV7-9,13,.,TGTGCCAGCAGCTCCGCAGGGCTAGGGGAGCTGTTTTTT,CASSSAGLGELFF
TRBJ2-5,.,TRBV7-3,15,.,TGTGCCAGCAGCTTATCCGGAGGTGACCAAGAGACCCAGTACTTC,CASSLSGGDQETQYF
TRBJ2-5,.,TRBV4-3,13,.,TGCGCCAGCAGCCAAGCACGGGGAGAGACCCAGTACTTC,CASSQARGETQYF
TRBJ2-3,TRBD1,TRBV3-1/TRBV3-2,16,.,TGTGCCAGCAGCCAAGCGAGGGGACAGAGCACAGATACGCAGTATTTT,CASSQARGQSTDTQYF
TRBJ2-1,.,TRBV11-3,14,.,TGTGCCAGCAGCTTAGCCCAGTTGCAGGGGGAGCAGTTCTTC,CASSLAQLQGEQFF